This entry is about one T cell receptor (beta chain). Authors' analysis steps: Amplifying reference gene primers gave estimates of nucleated cell counts. Repertoires were generated with immunoSEQ multiplex PCR, while TCRdb's copy carries only in-frame clones and drops some. V, J and clone size were drawn from that table, and D and trimming were deduced from the DNA. The profile covers about 230,000 clones, with approximately 82% appearing a single time and around 2.5% taken by the ten largest. This entry belongs to a study of blood T cell repertoires in COVID-19. Study at large: Samples of COVID-19 (acute and convalescent) were obtained from the United States, Italy and Spain. The analysed material was cDNA or gDNA that came from T cells, B-cell-depleted T cells, or PBMCs.

Per germline, CDR1 GTSNPN and CDR2 SVGIG (reference sequence). V was clipped by 1 base and J by 3 bases; unmatched bases: 15. The CDR3 contains 18 residues. The rearrangement joins TRBV30 to TRBJ1-5, with 7 bases lining up with TRBD1. This TCR was sampled from a middle-aged man who had recovered from COVID-19. Sequencing was performed on peripheral blood. In DNA, the CDR3 is TGTGCCTGGAGTGACAGCCTTCTTTCTCAGGGGGACAATCAGCCCCAGCATTTT. Translated: CAWSDSLLSQGDNQPQHF.